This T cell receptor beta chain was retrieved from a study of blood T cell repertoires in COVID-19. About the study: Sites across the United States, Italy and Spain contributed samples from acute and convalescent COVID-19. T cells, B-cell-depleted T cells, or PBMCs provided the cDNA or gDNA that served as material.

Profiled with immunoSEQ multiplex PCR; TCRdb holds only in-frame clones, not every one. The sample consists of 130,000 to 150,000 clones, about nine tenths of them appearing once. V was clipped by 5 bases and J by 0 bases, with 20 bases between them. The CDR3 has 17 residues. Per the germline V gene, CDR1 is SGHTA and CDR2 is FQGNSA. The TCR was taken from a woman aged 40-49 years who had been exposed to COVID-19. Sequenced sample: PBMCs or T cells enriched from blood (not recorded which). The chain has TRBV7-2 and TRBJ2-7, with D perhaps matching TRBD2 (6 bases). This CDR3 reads CASSLHSGTLSSYEQYF. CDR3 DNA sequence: TGTGCCAGCAGCCTACACTCCGGGACTCTAAGCTCCTACGAGCAGTACTTC.